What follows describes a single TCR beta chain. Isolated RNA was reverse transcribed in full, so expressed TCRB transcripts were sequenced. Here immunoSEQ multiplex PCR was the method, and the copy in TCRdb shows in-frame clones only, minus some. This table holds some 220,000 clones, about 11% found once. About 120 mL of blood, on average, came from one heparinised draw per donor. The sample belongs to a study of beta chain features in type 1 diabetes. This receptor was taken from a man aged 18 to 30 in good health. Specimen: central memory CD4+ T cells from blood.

The CDR3 coding sequence is TGTGCCATCAGTGGTACGGGTGTGGCGGGAGCATCCTACAATGAGCAGTTCTTC. As protein: CAISGTGVAGASYNEQFF. This sequence joins TRBV10-3 and TRBJ2-1, with TRBD2 matching over 7 bases. CDR1 and CDR2 (germline): ENHRY, SYGVKD. Germline trimming cut 4 bases from V and 1 base from J; bases unmatched to any gene: 13. The CDR3 is 18 residues long.